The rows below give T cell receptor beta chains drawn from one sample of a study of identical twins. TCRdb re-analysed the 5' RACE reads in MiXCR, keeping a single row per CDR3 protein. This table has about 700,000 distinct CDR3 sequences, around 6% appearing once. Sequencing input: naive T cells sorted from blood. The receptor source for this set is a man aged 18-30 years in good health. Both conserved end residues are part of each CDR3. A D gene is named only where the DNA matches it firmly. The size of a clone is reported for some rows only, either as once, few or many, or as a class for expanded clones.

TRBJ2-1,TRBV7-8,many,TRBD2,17,CASSLYTGGAPYNEQFF,TGTGCCAGCAGCTTATACACGGGAGGGGCCCCCTACAATGAGCAGTTCTTC
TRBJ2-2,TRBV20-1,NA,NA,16,CSARDHSAQGAGELFF,TGCAGTGCTAGAGATCATTCAGCTCAGGGAGCCGGGGAGCTGTTTTTT
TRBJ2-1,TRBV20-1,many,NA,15,CSARRGGGKNNEQFF,TGCAGTGCTAGACGAGGGGGGGGAAAAAACAATGAGCAGTTCTTC
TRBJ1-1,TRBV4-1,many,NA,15,CASSQVGGLNTEAFF,TGCGCCAGCAGCCAAGTGGGGGGACTCAACACTGAAGCTTTCTTT
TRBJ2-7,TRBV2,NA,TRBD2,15,CASSGSGRSPYEQYF,TGTGCCAGCAGTGGTAGCGGGAGGAGCCCCTACGAGCAGTACTTC
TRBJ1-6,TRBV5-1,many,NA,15,CASSLGPQRNSPLHF,TGCGCCAGCAGCTTAGGACCCCAGAGGAATTCACCCCTCCACTTT
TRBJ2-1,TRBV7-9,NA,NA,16,CASSPRDTSSYNEQFF,TGTGCCAGCAGCCCAAGGGACACCAGCTCCTACAATGAGCAGTTCTTC
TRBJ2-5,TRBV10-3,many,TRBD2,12,CASREGGETQYF,TGTGCCTCCCGGGAGGGGGGAGAGACCCAGTACTTC
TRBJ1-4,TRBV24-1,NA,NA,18,CATSDSKYDRGTNEKLFF,TGTGCCACCAGTGATTCCAAATATGACAGAGGAACTAATGAAAAACTGTTTTTT
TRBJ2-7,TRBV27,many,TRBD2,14,CASSQTSANYEQYF,TGTGCCAGCAGCCAAACTAGCGCGAACTACGAGCAGTACTTC
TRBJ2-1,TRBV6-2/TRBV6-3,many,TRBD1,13,CASSRPPPGGRFF,TGTGCCAGCAGTCGCCCACCGCCAGGGGGACGATTCTTC
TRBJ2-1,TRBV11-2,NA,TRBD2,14,CASHPTGTSGTQFF,TGTGCAAGCCACCCGACCGGGACTAGCGGGACACAGTTCTTC
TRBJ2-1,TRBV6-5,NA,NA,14,CASVWGPSYNEQFF,TGTGCCAGCGTTTGGGGTCCCTCCTACAATGAGCAGTTCTTC
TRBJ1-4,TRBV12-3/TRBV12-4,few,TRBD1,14,CASSRDSLNEKLFF,TGTGCCAGCAGTCGGGACAGCCTTAATGAAAAACTGTTTTTT